The 11 T cell receptor beta chains in this list originate from one sample, sequenced in a study of beta chain features in type 1 diabetes (dated by TCRdb to 2017 to 2018). The library was built by means of the immunoSEQ multiplex PCR assay. The entire isolated RNA was reverse transcribed using the High Capacity cDNA Reverse Transcription Kit, and thus expressed TCRB transcripts were sequenced. TCRdb provides this immuneACCESS table in a form limited to in-frame rearrangements. Some clones are lacking; in checked studies, under half of them reflect an unresolved V gene, and why the rest are absent is not known. The sample has under 900,000 clones on record, roughly a sixth of them singletons. The ten largest account for 0.02% to 0.025% of the sample. The sample was naive CD4+ T cells from blood. The cell subset or site label on this specimen signifies: true naive CD4+ T cells. The origin of the receptors is a woman between 18 and 30 years old in good health.

The table lists this clone with a few counts. V gene TRBV18 combines with J gene TRBJ1-2; D is possibly TRBD1 (6 bases). V shed 3 bases and J shed 4 bases, with 12 bases lying between them. The length of the CDR3 is 14 residues. Germline loops: CDR1 KGHSH, CDR2 LQKENI. CDR3 residues: CASSPTGLSYGYTF. As DNA, the CDR3 is TGTGCCAGCTCACCCACAGGGCTGAGCTATGGCTACACCTTC.

CDR3 DNA sequence: TGTGCCAGCAGCTTAGATGGCGCTTCTCCCCAGTACTTC. Amino acid sequence: CASSLDGASPQYF. This rearrangement joins TRBV7-9 to TRBJ2-5; no firm D call. The CDR3 length is 13 residues. Trimming removed 1 base at V and 9 bases at J, with 12 bases between. The germline CDR1 and CDR2 sequences are SEHNR and FQNEAQ (reference sequence).

The chain employs TRBV28 and TRBJ1-1; D not resolved. The germline CDR1 and CDR2 sequences are MDHEN and SYDVKM. The CDR3 contains 11 residues. With 7 bases removed from V and 2 bases from J, the gap between germline ends came to 5 bases. CDR3 sequence: CASTRNTEAFF. The CDR3 DNA follows: TGTGCCAGCACCCGCAACACTGAAGCTTTCTTT. Full variable domain (rest looked up from reference TRBV28 and TRBJ1-1): DVKVTQSSRYLVKRTGEKVFLECVQDMDHENMFWYRQDPGLGLRLIYFSYDVKMKEKGDIPEGYSVSREKKERFSLILESASTNQTSMYLCASTRNTEAFFGQGTRLTVV.

Regarding this clone: The sample has other DNA sequences that encode this CDR3 too. The chain has TRBV9 and TRBJ2-7; TRBD2 aligns across 7 bases. CDR1 is SGDLS and CDR2 is YYNGEE in the germline V gene. J lost 3 bases, V lost 0 bases, and 6 bases had no gene match. The CDR3 is made up of 15 amino acids. This chain's CDR3 is CASSVDPGGGYEQYF. The CDR3 DNA sequence: TGTGCCAGCAGCGTAGATCCCGGCGGGGGCTACGAGCAGTACTTC.

The sample holds a few counts of this clone. V is TRBV6-6 and J is TRBJ2-1, with D perhaps matching TRBD1 or TRBD2 (5 bases each). This CDR3 has 14 amino acids. The germline V gene encodes CDR1 MNHNY and CDR2 SVGAGI (reference sequence). The V gene lost 6 bases and the J gene lost 3 bases, with 12 bases spanning the gap. The CDR3 here is CASSEGRNYNEQFF. CDR3 nucleotide sequence: TGTGCCAGCAGCGAGGGACGGAACTACAATGAGCAGTTCTTC.

This clone was counted only a few times. V is TRBV9 and J is TRBJ2-1; D gene ambiguous. Germline-derived CDR1 and CDR2 are SGDLS and YYNGEE. The CDR3 spans 14 residues. Deletions cut 4 bases from V and 5 bases from J, with 13 bases between. CDR3 loop: CASSPLMAHNEQFF. CDR3 in DNA: TGTGCCAGCAGCCCCCTTATGGCCCACAATGAGCAGTTCTTC.

This clone was seen a handful of times. The chain carries TRBV19 and TRBJ1-5; D gene ambiguous. The CDR3 is made up of 14 amino acids. V gave up 2 bases and J gave up 4 bases, with 9 bases separating them. Germline CDR1 LNHDA, CDR2 SQIVND (reference sequence). The CDR3 sequence is CASSIQTGNQPQHF. As DNA, the CDR3 is TGTGCCAGTAGTATACAGACGGGTAATCAGCCCCAGCATTTT. Variable domain in full (rest from reference TRBV19 and TRBJ1-5): DGGITQSPKYLFRKEGQNVTLSCEQNLNHDAMYWYRQDPGQGLRLIYYSQIVNDFQKGDIAEGYSVSREKKESFPLTVTSAQKNPTAFYLCASSIQTGNQPQHFGDGTRLSIL.

This clone came up a few times. J is TRBJ2-3 and V is TRBV15; D is perhaps TRBD1 (5 bases). V was clipped by 0 bases and J by 6 bases, with 13 bases between them. The CDR3 covers 15 residues. Germline V lookup: CDR1 LNHNV, CDR2 YYDKDF (reference sequence). CDR3 amino acids: CATSRDYAGRDTQYF. CDR3 nucleotides: TGTGCCACCAGCAGAGATTACGCAGGGCGGGATACGCAGTATTTT.

This CDR3 is CASRRGTRGYTF. The CDR3 DNA is TGTGCCAGCAGGAGGGGTACTCGCGGCTACACCTTC. V and J are TRBV7-2 and TRBJ1-2, with a weak D call TRBD1 (5 bases). V was cut by 6 bases and J by 8 bases, with 13 bases left in between. This CDR3 is 12 amino acids long. The germline gives CDR1 SGHTA, CDR2 FQGNSA. The full variable domain, in which reference TRBV7-2 and TRBJ1-2 provide the parts outside the CDR3, is GAGVSQSPSNKVTEKGKDVELRCDPISGHTALYWYRQSLGQGLEFLIYFQGNSAPDKSGLPSDRFSAERTGGSVSTLTIQRTQQEDSAVYLCASRRGTRGYTFGSGTRLTVV.

This clone appeared a few times. Other DNA variants within this sample encode the same CDR3. The V call is TRBV27, the J call TRBJ2-3; unclear D gene. CDR1 is MNHEY and CDR2 is SMNVEV in the germline V gene (reference sequence). The CDR3 length is 14 residues. Trimming cost V 1 base and J 2 bases, with 7 bases left between them. The CDR3 protein is CASSLLASTDTQYF. The CDR3 coding sequence is TGTGCCAGCAGTTTATTGGCCTCCACAGATACGCAGTATTTT.

Comments on this clone: This specimen includes other DNA sequences encoding the same CDR3. The chain employs TRBV5-1 and TRBJ2-1; tentatively, D is TRBD2 (6 bases). V lost 0 bases to trimming and J lost 8 bases, with 12 bases between them. CDR1 is SGHRS and CDR2 is YFSETQ in the germline V gene. This CDR3 region has 14 residues. This CDR3 reads CASSLGQGGDEQFF. CDR3 coding DNA: TGCGCCAGCAGCTTGGGGCAGGGAGGTGATGAGCAGTTCTTC.